The clone carrying this T cell receptor (beta chain) came up many times. The antigen is unknown. The CDR3 extends over 14 amino acids. CDR1 and CDR2 from the germline V gene are SGHTA and FQGNSA. The ends were cut back, 1 base at V and 1 base at J, with 5 bases in the middle. The authors obtained PBMCs from about 9 ml of fresh peripheral blood. These data are taken from a study of T cells in Graves' hyperthyroidism and ophthalmopathy. Study background: The blood sample was taken at first diagnosis, before treatment began.

Template material for amplifying TCR beta CDR3 regions consisted of RNA transcripts. Carried out on the TCR CDR3, a first-round RT-PCR used the HTBI primer set. TCRdb re-called the multiplex PCR reads with MiXCR, one entry per CDR3 protein. This table holds roughly 840,000 distinct CDR3 sequences, 38% found once. Notes on the study in general: From stable hyperthyroidism, ophthalmopathy was set apart by a 13 V-J model. In the blood, most expanded thyroid clonotypes above 0.001 appeared as well.

This clonotype was obtained from a man aged 18 to 35 with Graves' hyperthyroidism. Sequencing input: blood. This chain links TRBV7-2 with TRBJ1-5, with no clear D. The DNA for the CDR3 is TGTGCCAGCAGCTTAGAGGACAGCAATCAGCCCCAGCATTTT. Amino acids: CASSLEDSNQPQHF.